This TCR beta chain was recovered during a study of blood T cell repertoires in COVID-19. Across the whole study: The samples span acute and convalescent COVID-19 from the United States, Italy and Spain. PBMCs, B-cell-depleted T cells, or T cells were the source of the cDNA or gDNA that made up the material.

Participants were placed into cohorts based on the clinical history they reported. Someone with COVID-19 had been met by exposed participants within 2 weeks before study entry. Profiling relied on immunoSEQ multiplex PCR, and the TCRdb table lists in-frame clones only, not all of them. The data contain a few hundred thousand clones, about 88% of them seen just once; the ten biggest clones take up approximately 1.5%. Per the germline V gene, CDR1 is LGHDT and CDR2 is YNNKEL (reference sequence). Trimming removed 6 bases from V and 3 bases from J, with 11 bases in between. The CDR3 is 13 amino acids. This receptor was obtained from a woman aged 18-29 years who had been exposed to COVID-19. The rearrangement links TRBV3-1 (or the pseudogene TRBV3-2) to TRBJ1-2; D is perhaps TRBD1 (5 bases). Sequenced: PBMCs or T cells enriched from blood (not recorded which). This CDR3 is CASSQTVYYGYTF. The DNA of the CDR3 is TGTGCCAGCAGTCAGACAGTCTACTATGGCTACACCTTC.